Sequencing of this T cell receptor beta chain was carried out in a study of CD8 T cells in Susac syndrome. Random hexamers were used to reverse transcribe 0.5 to 1 ug of RNA. A single record per CDR3 protein comes from TCRdb applying MiXCR to the immunoSEQ multiplex PCR reads. Among 150,000 to 180,000 distinct CDR3 sequences listed, roughly 96% were seen once. Trimming took 7 bases from V and 3 from J, leaving 14 bases between them. This CDR3 region has 13 residues. In germline, CDR1 is GTSNPN, CDR2 SVGIG (reference sequence). This sequence originates from a human donor with multiple sclerosis. The J gene is TRBJ2-3, the V gene TRBV30, with TRBD2 as a possible D gene (5 bases). What was sequenced was CD8+ T cells from PBMCs. The CDR3: CAFAQTGTDTQYF. The CDR3 DNA follows: TGTGCCTTCGCCCAAACGGGAACAGATACGCAGTATTTT. Combining the CDR3 with reference TRBV30 and TRBJ2-3 gives the whole variable domain SQTIHQWPATLVQPVGSPLSLECTVEGTSNPNLYWYRQAAGRGLQLLFYSVGIGQISSEVPQNLSASRPQDRQFILSSKKLLLSDSGFYLCAFAQTGTDTQYFGPGTRLTVL.